This T cell receptor beta chain was profiled in a study of control samples from healthy donors and cancer patients. CDR3 length: 16 residues. In germline, CDR1 is SEHNR, CDR2 FQNEAQ (reference sequence). V was clipped by 1 base and J by 3 bases; unmatched bases: 4. Assay used: immunoSEQ multiplex PCR; TCRdb lists only in-frame clones, some missing. The table includes 70,000 or so clones, 94% detected once. Specimen: blood. This chain connects TRBV7-9 to TRBJ2-3; 10 positions agree with TRBD2. The clonotype was recovered from a middle-aged woman in good health. CDR3 DNA: TGTGCCAGCAGCTTAGTTTCTAGCGGGGGTACAGATACGCAGTATTTT. Translation gives CASSLVSSGGTDTQYF.